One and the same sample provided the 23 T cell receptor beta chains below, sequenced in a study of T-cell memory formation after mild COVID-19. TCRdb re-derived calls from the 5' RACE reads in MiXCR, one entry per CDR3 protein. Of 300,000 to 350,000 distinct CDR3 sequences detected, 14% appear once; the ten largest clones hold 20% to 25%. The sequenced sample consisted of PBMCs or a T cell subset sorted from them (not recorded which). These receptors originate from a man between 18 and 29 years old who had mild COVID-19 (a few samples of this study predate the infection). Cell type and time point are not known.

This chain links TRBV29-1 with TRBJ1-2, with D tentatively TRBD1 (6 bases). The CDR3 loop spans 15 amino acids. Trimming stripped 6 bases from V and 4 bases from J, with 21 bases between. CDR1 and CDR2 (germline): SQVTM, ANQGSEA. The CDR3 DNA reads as TGCAGCGTCCTAATGGGGGTCAGGGGTCCCTATGGCTACACCTTC. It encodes CSVLMGVRGPYGYTF.

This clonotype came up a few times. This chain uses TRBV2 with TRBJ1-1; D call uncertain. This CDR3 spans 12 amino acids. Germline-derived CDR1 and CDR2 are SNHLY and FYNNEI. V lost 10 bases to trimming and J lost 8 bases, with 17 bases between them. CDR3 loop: CATGREIKEAFF. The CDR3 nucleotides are TGTGCCACCGGACGGGAGATTAAAGAAGCTTTCTTT. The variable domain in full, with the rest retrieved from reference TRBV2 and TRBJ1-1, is EPEVTQTPSHQVTQMGQEVILRCVPISNHLYFYWYRQILGQKVEFLVSFYNNEISEKSEIFDDQFSVERPDGSNFTLKIRSTKLEDSAMYFCATGREIKEAFFGQGTRLTVV.

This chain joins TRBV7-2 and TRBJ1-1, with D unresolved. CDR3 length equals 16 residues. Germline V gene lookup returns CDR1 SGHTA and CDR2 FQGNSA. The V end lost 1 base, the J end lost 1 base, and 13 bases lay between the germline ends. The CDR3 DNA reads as TGTGCCAGCAGCTTAGTGGCGGCAGCCAGGAACACTGAAGCTTTCTTT. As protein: CASSLVAAARNTEAFF.

In nucleotides, the CDR3 is TGTGCCAGCAATGACAGGGGCGAGGTCGCCGGGGAGCTGTTTTTT. Protein sequence: CASNDRGEVAGELFF. This rearrangement joins TRBV11-2 to TRBJ2-2, with 8 nucleotides matching TRBD1. V was pared by 7 bases and J by 6 bases, with 10 bases of the junction left unmatched. The V gene's germline CDR1 is SGHAT and CDR2 FQNNGV. There are 15 residues in the CDR3.

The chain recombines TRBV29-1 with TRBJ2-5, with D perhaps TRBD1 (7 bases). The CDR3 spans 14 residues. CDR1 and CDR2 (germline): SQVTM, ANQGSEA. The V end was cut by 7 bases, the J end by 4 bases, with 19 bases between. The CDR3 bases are TGCAGCGGTAGGATAGGAGGGGGCGGAGAGACCCAGTACTTC. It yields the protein CSGRIGGGGETQYF.

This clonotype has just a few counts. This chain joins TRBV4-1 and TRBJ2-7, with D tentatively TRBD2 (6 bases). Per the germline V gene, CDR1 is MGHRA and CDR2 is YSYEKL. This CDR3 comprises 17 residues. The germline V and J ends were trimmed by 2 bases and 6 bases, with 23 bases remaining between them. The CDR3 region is CASSQSVARGPGLEQYF. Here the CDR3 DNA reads TGCGCCAGCAGCCAATCTGTGGCGCGGGGTCCCGGCCTCGAGCAGTACTTC.

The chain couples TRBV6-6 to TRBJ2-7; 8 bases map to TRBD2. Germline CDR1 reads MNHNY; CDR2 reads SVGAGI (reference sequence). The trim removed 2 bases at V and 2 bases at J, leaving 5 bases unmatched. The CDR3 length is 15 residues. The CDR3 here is CASSYAGGRTYEQYV. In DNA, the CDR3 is TGTGCCAGCAGTTACGCGGGGGGAAGGACCTACGAGCAGTACGTC.

DNA of the CDR3: TGCAGTGCTAGGACTAGCGGGGCCGGGGAGCTGTTTTTT. Protein: CSARTSGAGELFF. The chain joins TRBV20-1 to TRBJ2-2; 11 bases fit TRBD2. V was pared by 3 bases and J by 6 bases, with 0 bases of the junction left unmatched. This CDR3 region has 13 residues. Germline V gene lookup returns CDR1 DFQATT and CDR2 SNEGSKA (reference sequence).

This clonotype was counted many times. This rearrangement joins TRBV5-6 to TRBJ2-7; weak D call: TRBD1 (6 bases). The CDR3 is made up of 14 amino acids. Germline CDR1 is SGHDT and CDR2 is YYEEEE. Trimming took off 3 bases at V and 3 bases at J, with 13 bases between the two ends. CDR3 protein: CASSSPRQDYEQYV. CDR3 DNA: TGTGCCAGCAGCTCCCCGCGACAGGACTACGAGCAGTACGTC.

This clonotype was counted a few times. The CDR3 region has the DNA TGCGCCAGCAGCCTAGTCGTAGCGGGGGCGTTCGGCCAAGAGACCCAGTACTTC. This sequence encodes CASSLVVAGAFGQETQYF. V usage is TRBV4-1 and J usage is TRBJ2-5, with 9 nucleotides matching TRBD2. V dropped 4 bases and J dropped 1; count of bases not matched to a gene: 13. The CDR3 loop spans 18 amino acids. CDR1 is MGHRA, CDR2 YSYEKL, per germline.

CDR3 DNA sequence: TGTGCCAGCAGCTTAGTCCGTTTGGTAGCGGGGGGAGAGACCCAGTACTTC. Its protein is CASSLVRLVAGGETQYF. The rearrangement uses TRBV7-9 and TRBJ2-5; TRBD2 matches at 10 bases. The CDR3 is made up of 17 amino acids. Germline lookup yields CDR1 SEHNR and CDR2 FQNEAQ (reference sequence). V gave up 1 base and J gave up 4 bases; unmatched junction bases: 9.

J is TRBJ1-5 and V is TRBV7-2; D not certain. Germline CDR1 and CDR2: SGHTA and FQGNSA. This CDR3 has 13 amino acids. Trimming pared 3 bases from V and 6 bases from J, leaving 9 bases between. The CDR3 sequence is CASSLVRRQPQHF. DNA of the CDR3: TGTGCCAGCAGCTTGGTTCGACGTCAGCCCCAGCATTTT.

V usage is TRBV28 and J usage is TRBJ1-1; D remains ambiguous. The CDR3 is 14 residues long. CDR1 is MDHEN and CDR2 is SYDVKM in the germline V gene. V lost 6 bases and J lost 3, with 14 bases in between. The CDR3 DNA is TGTGCCAGCAGATTAGGGTTTCGTGACACTGAAGCTTTCTTT. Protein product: CASRLGFRDTEAFF.

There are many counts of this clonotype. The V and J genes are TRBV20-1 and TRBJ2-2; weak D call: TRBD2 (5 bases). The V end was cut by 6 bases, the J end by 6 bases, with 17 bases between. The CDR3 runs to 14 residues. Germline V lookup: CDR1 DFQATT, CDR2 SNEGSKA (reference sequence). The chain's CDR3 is CSAGTSSSPGELFF. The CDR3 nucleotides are TGCAGTGCGGGCACTAGTAGTTCGCCCGGGGAGCTGTTTTTT.

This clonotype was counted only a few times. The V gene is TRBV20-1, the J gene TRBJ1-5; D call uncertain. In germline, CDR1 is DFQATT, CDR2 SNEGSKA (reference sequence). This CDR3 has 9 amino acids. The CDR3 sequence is CRVNQPQHF. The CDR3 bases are TGCAGGGTCAATCAGCCCCAGCATTTT.

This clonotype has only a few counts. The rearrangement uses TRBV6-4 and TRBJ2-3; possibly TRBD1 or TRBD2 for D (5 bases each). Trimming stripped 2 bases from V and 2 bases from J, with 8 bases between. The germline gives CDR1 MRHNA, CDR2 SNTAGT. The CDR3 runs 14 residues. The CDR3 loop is CASSDRGDTDTQYF. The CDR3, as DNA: TGTGCCAGCAGTGACCGGGGCGACACAGATACGCAGTATTTT.

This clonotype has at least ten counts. The CDR3 nucleotides are TGCGCCAGCATTGAGGACACTGAAGCTTTCTTT. The encoded protein is CASIEDTEAFF. The rearrangement uses TRBV5-1 and TRBJ1-1; D is ambiguous. This CDR3 is 11 amino acids long. V was cut by 6 bases and J by 3 bases, with 6 bases left in between. Germline values: CDR1 SGHRS, CDR2 YFSETQ.

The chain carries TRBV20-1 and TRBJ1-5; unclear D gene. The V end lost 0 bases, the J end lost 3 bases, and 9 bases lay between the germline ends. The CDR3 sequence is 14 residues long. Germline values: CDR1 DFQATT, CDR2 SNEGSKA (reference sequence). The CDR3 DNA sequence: TGCAGTGCTAGAGATGGTCGGACCAATCAGCCCCAGCATTTT. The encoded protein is CSARDGRTNQPQHF.

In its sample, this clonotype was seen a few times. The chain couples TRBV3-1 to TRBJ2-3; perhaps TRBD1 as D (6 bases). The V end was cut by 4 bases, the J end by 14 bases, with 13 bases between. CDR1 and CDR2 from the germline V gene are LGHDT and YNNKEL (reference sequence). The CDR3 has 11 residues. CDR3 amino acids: CASSLRTVRYF. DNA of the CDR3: TGTGCCAGCAGCCTCAGGACAGTTCGGTATTTT.

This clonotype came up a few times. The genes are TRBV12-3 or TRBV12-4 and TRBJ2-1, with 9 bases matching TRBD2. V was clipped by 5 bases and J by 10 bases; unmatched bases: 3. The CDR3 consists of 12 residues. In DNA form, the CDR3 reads TGTGCCAGCAGTCCTAGCGGGGCCGAGCAGTTCTTC. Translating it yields CASSPSGAEQFF.

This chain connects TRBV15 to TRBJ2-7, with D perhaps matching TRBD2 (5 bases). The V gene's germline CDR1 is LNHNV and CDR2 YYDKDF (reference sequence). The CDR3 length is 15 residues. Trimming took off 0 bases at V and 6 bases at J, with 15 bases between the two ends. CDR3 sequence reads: CATSREYGRGREQYV. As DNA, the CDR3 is TGTGCCACCAGCAGAGAATACGGACGAGGGCGCGAGCAGTACGTC.

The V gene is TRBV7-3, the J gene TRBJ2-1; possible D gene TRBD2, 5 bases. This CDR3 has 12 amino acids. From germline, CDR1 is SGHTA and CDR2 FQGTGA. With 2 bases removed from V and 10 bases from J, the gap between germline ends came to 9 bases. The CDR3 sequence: CASSLGRGEQFF. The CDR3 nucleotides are TGTGCCAGCAGCTTAGGGCGCGGGGAGCAGTTCTTC.

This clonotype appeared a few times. CDR3 nucleotides: TGTGCCAGCAGCTTTCAGTGGACCTACGAGCAGTACGTC. Protein product: CASSFQWTYEQYV. V gene TRBV5-7 combines with J gene TRBJ2-7; D is unclear. TRBV5-7 belongs to the ORF category, with a function that is uncertain. V dropped 2 bases and J dropped 2 bases, with 8 bases sitting between them. CDR3 size: 13 residues.